This T cell receptor (beta chain) derives from a study of CD8+ T cells in alopecia areata. Study-level findings and limits: Researchers say the link of baseline CD8+ expansion to response remains uncertain, with one nonresponder. Clonality in lesional scalp, especially alopecia totalis/universalis, exceeded that of normal scalp.

Specified treatment: oral pan-JAK inhibitor, 5-10 mg twice daily. Sequencing relied on a cDNA template that was reverse transcribed from extracted RNA. Produced via immunoSEQ multiplex PCR; TCRdb's table is partial and in-frame only. The sample holds some 110,000 clones, about three fifths seen once. Germline V CDR1 and CDR2: ENHRY, SYGVKD. The CDR3 consists of 15 residues. The ends were cut back, 0 bases at V and 3 bases at J, with 11 bases in the middle. A note on this clone: As yet, its antigen is unknown.

Sample: CD8+ T cells sorted from blood, taken at week 4, from a patient treated with tofacitinib. The receptor was derived from a human donor with alopecia areata. The V call is TRBV10-3, the J call TRBJ1-2; D ambiguous. CDR3 sequence (DNA): TGTGCCATCAGTGAGTCGATGGTCGAGGACTATGGCTACACCTTC. This codes for CAISESMVEDYGYTF.